This entry features one TCR beta chain sequence. The entry originates in a study of T-cell reconstitution after alpha-beta-depleted transplantation in children. Unique molecular identifiers were used in preparing the TCRbeta library. One entry per CDR3 protein, called by TCRdb with MiXCR from the PCR reads. The table records nearly 550,000 distinct CDR3 sequences, about 16% of them present only once. The CDR3 totals 15 residues. Between the trimmed V and J ends, which lost 2 bases and 4 bases, there was a span of 11 bases. Looked up from germline, CDR1 is SGHTA and CDR2 is FQGTGA. This material consisted of PBMCs from the stem cell graft donor, taken from the stem cell graft. The chain is built from TRBV7-3 and TRBJ2-2; D might be TRBD2 (5 bases). This clonotype originated in a human donor who donated a stem cell graft to a child with acute lymphoblastic leukemia. CDR3 bases: TGTGCCAGCAGCTTACTGGGCGGGCCCACCGGGGAGCTGTTTTTT. It yields the protein CASSLLGGPTGELFF. Together with reference TRBV7-3 and TRBJ2-2, the CDR3 gives the full variable domain: GAGVSQTPSNKVTEKGKYVELRCDPISGHTALYWYRQSLGQGPEFLIYFQGTGAADDSGLPNDRFFAVRPEGSVSTLKIQRTERGDSAVYLCASSLLGGPTGELFFGEGSRLTVL.